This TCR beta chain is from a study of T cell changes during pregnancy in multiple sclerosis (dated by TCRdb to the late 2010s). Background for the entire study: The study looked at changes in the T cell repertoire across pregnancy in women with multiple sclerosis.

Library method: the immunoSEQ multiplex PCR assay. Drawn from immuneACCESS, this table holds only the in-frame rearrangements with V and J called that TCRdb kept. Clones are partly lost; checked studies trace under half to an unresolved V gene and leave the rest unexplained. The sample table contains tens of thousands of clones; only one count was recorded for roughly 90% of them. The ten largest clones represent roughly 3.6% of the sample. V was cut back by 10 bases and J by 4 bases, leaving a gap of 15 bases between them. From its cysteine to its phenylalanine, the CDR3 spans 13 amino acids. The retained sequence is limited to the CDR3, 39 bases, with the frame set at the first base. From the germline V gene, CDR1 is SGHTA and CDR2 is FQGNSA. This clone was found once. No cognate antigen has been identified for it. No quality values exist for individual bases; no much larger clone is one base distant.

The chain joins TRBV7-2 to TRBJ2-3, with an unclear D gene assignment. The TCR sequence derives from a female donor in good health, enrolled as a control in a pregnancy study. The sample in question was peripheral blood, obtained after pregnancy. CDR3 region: CATVPVVSDTQYF. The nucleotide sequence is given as TGTGCCACCGTCCCAGTGGTATCAGATACGCAGTATTTT.